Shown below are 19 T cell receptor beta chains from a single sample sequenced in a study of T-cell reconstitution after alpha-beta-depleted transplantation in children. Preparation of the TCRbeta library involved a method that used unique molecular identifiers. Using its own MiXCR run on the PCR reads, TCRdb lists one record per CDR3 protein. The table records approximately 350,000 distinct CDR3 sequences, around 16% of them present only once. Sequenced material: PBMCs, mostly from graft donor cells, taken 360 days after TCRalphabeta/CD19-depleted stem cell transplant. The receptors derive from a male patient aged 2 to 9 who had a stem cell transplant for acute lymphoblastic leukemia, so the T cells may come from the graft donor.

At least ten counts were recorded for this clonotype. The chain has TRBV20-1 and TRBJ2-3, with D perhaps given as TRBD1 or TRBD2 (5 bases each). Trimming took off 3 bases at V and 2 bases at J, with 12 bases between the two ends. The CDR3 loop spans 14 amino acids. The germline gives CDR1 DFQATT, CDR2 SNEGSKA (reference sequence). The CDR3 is CSASKLGTTDTQYF. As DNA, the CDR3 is TGCAGTGCTAGTAAACTAGGGACCACAGATACGCAGTATTTT.

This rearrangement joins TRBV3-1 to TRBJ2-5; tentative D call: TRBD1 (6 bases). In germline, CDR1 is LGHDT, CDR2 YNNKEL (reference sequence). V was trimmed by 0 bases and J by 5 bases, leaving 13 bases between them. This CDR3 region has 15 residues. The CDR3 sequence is CASSQEVYRDETQYF. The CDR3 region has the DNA TGTGCCAGCAGCCAAGAGGTGTACAGGGATGAGACCCAGTACTTC.

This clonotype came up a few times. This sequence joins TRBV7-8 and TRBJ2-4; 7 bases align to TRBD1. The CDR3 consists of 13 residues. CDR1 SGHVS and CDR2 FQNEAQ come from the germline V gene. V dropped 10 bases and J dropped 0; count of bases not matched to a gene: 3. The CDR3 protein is CATRDRAKNIQYF. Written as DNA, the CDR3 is TGTGCCACCCGGGACAGAGCCAAAAACATTCAGTACTTC.

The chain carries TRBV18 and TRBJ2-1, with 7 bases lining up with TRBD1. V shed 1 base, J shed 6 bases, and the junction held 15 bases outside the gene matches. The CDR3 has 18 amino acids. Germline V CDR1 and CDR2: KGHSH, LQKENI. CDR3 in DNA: TGTGCCAGCTCACCACGTCCGGACAGGACAGGTGTAGTCAATGAGCAGTTCTTC. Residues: CASSPRPDRTGVVNEQFF. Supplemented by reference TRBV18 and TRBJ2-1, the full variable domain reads NAGVMQNPRHLVRRRGQEARLRCSPMKGHSHVYWYRQLPEEGLKFMVYLQKENIIDESGMPKERFSAEFPKEGPSILRIQQVVRGDSAAYFCASSPRPDRTGVVNEQFFGPGTRLTVL.

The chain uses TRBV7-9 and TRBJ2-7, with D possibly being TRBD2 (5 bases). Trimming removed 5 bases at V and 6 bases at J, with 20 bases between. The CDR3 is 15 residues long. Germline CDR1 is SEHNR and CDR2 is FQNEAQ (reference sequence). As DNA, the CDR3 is TGTGCCAGCAGCCCTTGGTGGGAAAAAGGAGGCGAGCAGTACTTC. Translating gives CASSPWWEKGGEQYF.

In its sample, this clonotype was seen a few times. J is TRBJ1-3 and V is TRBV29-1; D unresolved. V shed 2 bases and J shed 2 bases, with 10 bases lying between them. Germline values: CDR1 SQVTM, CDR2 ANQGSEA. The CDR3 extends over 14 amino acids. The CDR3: CSVEPQPAGNTIYF. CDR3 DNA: TGCAGCGTTGAACCCCAGCCTGCTGGAAACACCATATATTTT. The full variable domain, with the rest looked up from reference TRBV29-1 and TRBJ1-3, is SAVISQKPSRDICQRGTSLTIQCQVDSQVTMMFWYRQQPGQSLTLIATANQGSEATYESGFVIDKFPISRPNLTFSTLTVSNMSPEDSSIYLCSVEPQPAGNTIYFGEGSWLTVV.

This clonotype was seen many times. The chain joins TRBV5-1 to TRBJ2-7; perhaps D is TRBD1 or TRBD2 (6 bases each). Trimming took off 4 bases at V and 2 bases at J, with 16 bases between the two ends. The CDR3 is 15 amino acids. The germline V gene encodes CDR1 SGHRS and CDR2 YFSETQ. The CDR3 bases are TGCGCCAGCAGCCCGCAAATGGGGGGCGCCTACGAGCAGTACTTC. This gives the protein CASSPQMGGAYEQYF.

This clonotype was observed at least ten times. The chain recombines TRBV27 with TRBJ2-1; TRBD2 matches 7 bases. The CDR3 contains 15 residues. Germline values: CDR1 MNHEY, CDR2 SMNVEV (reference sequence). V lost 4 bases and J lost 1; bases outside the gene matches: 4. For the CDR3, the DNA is TGTGCCAGCAGTTCCTTAGCGGGTTCCTACAATGAGCAGTTCTTC. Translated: CASSSLAGSYNEQFF.

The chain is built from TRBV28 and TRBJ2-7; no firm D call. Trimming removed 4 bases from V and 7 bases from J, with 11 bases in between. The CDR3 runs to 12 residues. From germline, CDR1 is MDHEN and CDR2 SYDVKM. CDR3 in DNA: TGTGCCAGCAGTTCCCCCTCGGTTGAGCAGTACTTC. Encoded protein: CASSSPSVEQYF.

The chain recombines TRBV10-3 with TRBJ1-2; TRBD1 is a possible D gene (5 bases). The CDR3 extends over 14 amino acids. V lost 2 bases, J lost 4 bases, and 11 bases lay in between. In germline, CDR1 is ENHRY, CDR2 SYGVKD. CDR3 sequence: CAISEGGASYGYTF. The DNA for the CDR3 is TGTGCCATCAGTGAGGGCGGGGCCAGCTATGGCTACACCTTC.

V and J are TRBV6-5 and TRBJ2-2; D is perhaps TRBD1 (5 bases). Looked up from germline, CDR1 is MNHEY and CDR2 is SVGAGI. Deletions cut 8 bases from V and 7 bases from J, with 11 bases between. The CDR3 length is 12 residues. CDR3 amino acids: CASALRGGELFF. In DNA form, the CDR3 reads TGTGCCAGCGCCCTAAGGGGCGGGGAGCTGTTTTTT.

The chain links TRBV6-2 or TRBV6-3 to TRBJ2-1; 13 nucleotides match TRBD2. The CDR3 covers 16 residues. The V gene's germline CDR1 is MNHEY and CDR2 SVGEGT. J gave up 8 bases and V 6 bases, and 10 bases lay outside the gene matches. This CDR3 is CASSHGTSGIRDEQFF. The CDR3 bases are TGTGCCAGCAGCCATGGGACTAGCGGGATTCGGGATGAGCAGTTCTTC.

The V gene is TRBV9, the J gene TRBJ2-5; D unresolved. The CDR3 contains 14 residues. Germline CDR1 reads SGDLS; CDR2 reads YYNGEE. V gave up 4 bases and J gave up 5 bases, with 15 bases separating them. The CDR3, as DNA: TGTGCCAGCAGCTTGGCCCCCGGCATGGAGACCCAGTACTTC. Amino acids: CASSLAPGMETQYF.

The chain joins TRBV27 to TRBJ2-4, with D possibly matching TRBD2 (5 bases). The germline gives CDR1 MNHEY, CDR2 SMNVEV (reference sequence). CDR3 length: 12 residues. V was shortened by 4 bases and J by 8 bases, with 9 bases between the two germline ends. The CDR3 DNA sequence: TGTGCCAGCAGTTCTCGGCGGGACATTCAGTACTTC. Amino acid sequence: CASSSRRDIQYF.

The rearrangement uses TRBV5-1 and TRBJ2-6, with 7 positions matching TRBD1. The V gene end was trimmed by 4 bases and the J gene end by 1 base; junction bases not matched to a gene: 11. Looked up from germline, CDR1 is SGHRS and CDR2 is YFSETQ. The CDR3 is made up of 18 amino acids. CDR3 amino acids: CASSPRDRPFSGANVLTF. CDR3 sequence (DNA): TGCGCCAGCAGCCCCCGGGACAGACCTTTTTCTGGGGCCAACGTCCTGACTTTC.

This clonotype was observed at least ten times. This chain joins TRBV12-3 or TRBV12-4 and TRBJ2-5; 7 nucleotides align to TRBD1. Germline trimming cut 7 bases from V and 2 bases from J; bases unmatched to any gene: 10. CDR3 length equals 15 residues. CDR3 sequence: CASTSDRYIQETQYF. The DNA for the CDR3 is TGTGCCAGCACTTCGGACAGGTATATACAAGAGACCCAGTACTTC.

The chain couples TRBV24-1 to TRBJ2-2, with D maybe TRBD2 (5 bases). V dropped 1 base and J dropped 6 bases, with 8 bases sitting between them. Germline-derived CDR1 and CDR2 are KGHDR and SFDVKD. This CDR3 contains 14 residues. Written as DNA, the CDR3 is TGTGCCACCAGTGATTTCGGGGTTCCCGGGGAGCTGTTTTTT. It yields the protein CATSDFGVPGELFF.

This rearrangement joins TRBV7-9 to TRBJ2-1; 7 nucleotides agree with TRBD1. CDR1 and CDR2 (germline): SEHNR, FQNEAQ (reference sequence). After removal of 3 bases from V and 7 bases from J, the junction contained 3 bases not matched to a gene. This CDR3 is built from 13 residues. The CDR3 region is CASSLTGPNEQFF. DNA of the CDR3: TGTGCCAGCAGCTTGACAGGGCCAAATGAGCAGTTCTTC.

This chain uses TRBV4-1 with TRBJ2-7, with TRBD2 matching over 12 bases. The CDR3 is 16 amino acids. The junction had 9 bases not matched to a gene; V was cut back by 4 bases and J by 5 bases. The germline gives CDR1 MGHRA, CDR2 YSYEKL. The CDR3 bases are TGCGCCAGCAGCCGAACGCTAGCTAGCGGGAGGGACGAGCAGTACTTC. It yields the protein CASSRTLASGRDEQYF.